Sequencing of this T cell receptor (beta chain) was carried out in a study of blood T cell repertoires in COVID-19 (dated by TCRdb to 2019 to 2021). With respect to the entire study: Samples covering the acute and convalescent phases of COVID-19 were provided by collaborators in the United States, Italy and Spain. The material from the prospective study consisted of cDNA or gDNA derived from T cells, B-cell-depleted T cells, or PBMCs. Subjects who had been exposed to COVID-19, were actively infected with it, or had recovered from it provided the deeply sampled blood TCRbeta repertoires that made up the dataset. A freely available public database, intended as a resource for researchers studying the immune response to SARS-CoV-2, is where the repertoires were released. The samples were drawn from two sources: the first 160 participants of the ongoing ImmuneRACE study, and fewer than 1,500 subjects contributed by 6 global collaborators. A de-identified subject ID, COVID-19 status, age in years and sex were almost always included in the sample metadata. Where available, HLA class I and class II types were taken from metadata supplied by the sample provider and were not determined by assay-based typing. Study-wide findings and limitations: The amount of clinical and demographic metadata varied by source and participant and was provided uncurated.

To note about this clone: Its antigen is currently not known. No base qualities exist here, and no much larger clone lies one base off it.

TCRbeta CDR3 regions were amplified from genomic DNA using the immunoSEQ Assay, a bias-controlled multiplex PCR. The source study handled its data this way. The number of nucleated cells in each sample was estimated by amplification of reference gene primers within the assay. Sequence reads were collapsed and filtered to measure the absolute abundance of every unique TCRbeta CDR3 rearrangement. For each sample, productive Simpson clonality was calculated as the square root of Simpson's diversity index over productive rearrangements. The clones in this table, taken by TCRdb from immuneACCESS, are in-frame only. Not every clone is retained; where verified, under half of the shortfall comes from an unresolved V gene, and the cause of the rest is unknown. From that table come the V and J calls and clone size; the DNA was used to work out D and trimming. Across this sample there are about 110,000 clones, with around nine tenths seen only once. 3% to 3.5% of the sample lies in the top ten.

The germline V gene specifies SGHTA as CDR1 and FQGNSA as CDR2. V loses 5 bases at its end and J loses 7 bases; junction bases beyond the gene matches: 5. Measured from the cysteine to the phenylalanine, the CDR3 is 14 residues long. Of all the DNA, just the CDR3 is kept, 42 bases in frame from base 1. Collaborating institutions collected whole blood in K2EDTA tubes following their own protocols. Collaborator samples were shipped for TCRbeta analysis as frozen whole blood, isolated PBMCs, or DNA extracted from either sample type. The receptor was derived from a woman between 50 and 59 years old with acute or convalescent COVID-19. Source material: peripheral blood. The V and J genes are TRBV7-2 and TRBJ1-4; 9 junctional bases match TRBD1. The CDR3 reads CASSPDRGSEKLFF. Here is the DNA: TGTGCCAGCAGCCCCGACAGGGGGAGTGAAAAACTGTTTTTT.